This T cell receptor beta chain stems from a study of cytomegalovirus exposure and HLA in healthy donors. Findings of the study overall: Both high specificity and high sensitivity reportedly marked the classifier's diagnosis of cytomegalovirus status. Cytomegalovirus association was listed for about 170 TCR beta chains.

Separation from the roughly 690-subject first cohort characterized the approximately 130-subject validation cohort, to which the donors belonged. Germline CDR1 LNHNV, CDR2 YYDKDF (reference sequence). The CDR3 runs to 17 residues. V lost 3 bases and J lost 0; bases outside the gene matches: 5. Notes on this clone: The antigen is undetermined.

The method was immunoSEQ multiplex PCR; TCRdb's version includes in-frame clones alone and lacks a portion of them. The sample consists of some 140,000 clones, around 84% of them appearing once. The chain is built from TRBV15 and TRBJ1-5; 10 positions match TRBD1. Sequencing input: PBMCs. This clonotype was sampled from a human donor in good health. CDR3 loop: CATSRKGTGASNQPQHF. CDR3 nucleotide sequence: TGTGCCACCAGCAGGAAAGGGACAGGGGCTAGCAATCAGCCCCAGCATTTT. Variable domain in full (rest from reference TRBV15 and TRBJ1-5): DAMVIQNPRYQVTQFGKPVTLSCSQTLNHNVMYWYQQKSSQAPKLLFHYYDKDFNNEADTPDNFQSRRPNTSFCFLDIRSPGLGDTAMYLCATSRKGTGASNQPQHFGDGTRLSIL.